This T cell receptor beta chain was recorded in a study of blood T cell repertoires in COVID-19. This clone has only a few counts. This CDR3 contains 13 residues. Germline CDR1 is SGHRS and CDR2 is YFSETQ. V shed 8 bases and J shed 7 bases, with 16 bases lying between them. Authors' analysis steps: It was from reference gene primer amplification that nucleated cell counts were estimated. Repertoires were generated with immunoSEQ multiplex PCR, while TCRdb's copy carries only in-frame clones and drops some. That table gives V, J and clone size, and the DNA gave D and trimming. In the table there are 250,000 to 300,000 clones, approximately 86% of which are singletons.

Sequenced: peripheral blood. This chain connects TRBV5-1 to TRBJ1-5; possible D gene TRBD1, 6 bases. This TCR came from a woman aged 50 to 65 who had recovered from COVID-19. CDR3 sequence reads: CASRQALGQPQHF. CDR3 DNA: TGCGCCAGTCGACAGGCCCTAGGGCAGCCCCAGCATTTT.